The clone carrying this T cell receptor beta chain was seen repeatedly, ten times or more. What it binds is not known. Trimming took 1 base from V and 2 from J, leaving 4 bases between them. CDR1 is SGHTA, CDR2 FQGNSA, per germline. The CDR3 loop spans 13 amino acids. These data come from a study of T cells in Graves' hyperthyroidism and ophthalmopathy. Findings and limits, study-wide: A model of 13 V-J pairs discriminated ophthalmopathy from stable hyperthyroidism.

Those with hyperthyroidism were 18 to 65 years old, newly diagnosed, and ill for under 2 months. Template material for amplifying TCR beta CDR3 regions consisted of RNA transcripts. TCR CDR3 underwent first-round RT-PCR with the HTBI primer set. TCRdb reanalysed the multiplex PCR reads using MiXCR and keeps one entry per CDR3 protein. Of 110,000 to 150,000 distinct CDR3 sequences in the sample, over 20% were seen once. The chain combines TRBV7-2 with TRBJ2-3, with D unresolved. The TCR comes from a woman between 45 and 60 years old with Graves' hyperthyroidism that later progressed to Graves' ophthalmopathy. The specimen was blood. The CDR3 sequence: CASSLVFTDTQYF. DNA for the CDR3: TGTGCCAGCAGCTTAGTTTTCACAGATACGCAGTATTTT.